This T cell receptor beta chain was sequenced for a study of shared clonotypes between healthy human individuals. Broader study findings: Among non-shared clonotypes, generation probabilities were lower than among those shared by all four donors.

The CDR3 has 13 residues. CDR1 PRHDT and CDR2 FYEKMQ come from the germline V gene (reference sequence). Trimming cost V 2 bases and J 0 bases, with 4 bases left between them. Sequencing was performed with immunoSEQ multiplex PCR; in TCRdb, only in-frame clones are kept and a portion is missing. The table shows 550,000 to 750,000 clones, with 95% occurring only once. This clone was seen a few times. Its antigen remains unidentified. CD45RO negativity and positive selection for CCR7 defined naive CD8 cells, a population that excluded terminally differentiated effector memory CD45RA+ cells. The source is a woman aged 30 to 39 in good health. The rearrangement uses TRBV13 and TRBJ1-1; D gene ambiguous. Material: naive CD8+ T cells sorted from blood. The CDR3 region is CASSLFMNTEAFF. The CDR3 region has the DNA TGTGCCAGCAGCTTATTTATGAACACTGAAGCTTTCTTT.